This T cell receptor beta chain originates from a study of T cell responses to AZD1222 COVID-19 vaccine. The CDR3 covers 17 residues. Germline V gene data show CDR1 as SGDLS and CDR2 as YYNGEE. Trimming at V came to 2 bases and at J to 2 bases, leaving 3 bases not matched to a gene. Generated by immunoSEQ multiplex PCR, the TCRdb table keeps only in-frame clones and is missing some. This repertoire shows roughly 130,000 clones, about nine tenths found once; its top ten account for approximately 1.4%. This sequence was found in an adult in good health. V and J are TRBV9 and TRBJ2-3; 15 bases align to TRBD2. This material consisted of peripheral blood, taken on day 0 of AZD1222 vaccination. The CDR3, as DNA: TGTGCCAGCAGCGTTGGACTAGCGGGGGGGGACACAGATACGCAGTATTTT. This encodes CASSVGLAGGDTDTQYF. The full variable domain, with the rest looked up from reference TRBV9 and TRBJ2-3, is DSGVTQTPKHLITATGQRVTLRCSPRSGDLSVYWYQQSLDQGLQFLIQYYNGEERAKGNILERFSAQQFPDLHSELNLSSLELGDSALYFCASSVGLAGGDTDTQYFGPGTRLTVL.